This record looks at one TCR beta chain sequence and its context. The target antigen is unknown. A single record per CDR3 protein comes from TCRdb applying MiXCR to the reads. The sample has about 530,000 distinct CDR3 sequences; less than 30% are singletons. The data originate from a study of T cell repertoires in cytomegalovirus infection. Study summary: Evidence of both CMV infection and a matching HLA type came from public TCR beta signatures.

Study-wide points: Based on cumulative public TCR beta family frequency, carriers of CMV plus the relevant HLA were identified. There were HLA-C-restricted CMV-specific TCR beta clonotypes dominating the ex vivo response.

Germline V gene data show CDR1 as SGHTA and CDR2 as FQGNSA. The ends were cut back, 5 bases at V and 2 bases at J, with 9 bases in the middle. This CDR3 has 14 residues. The material sequenced was PBMCs. The chain uses TRBV7-2 and TRBJ2-2, with unresolved D. The sequence derives from a human donor in good health (CMV status not recorded). Some clones in this sample may be carry-over from other donors' samples. CDR3 DNA sequence: TGTGCCAGCAGCACGAATTTAAACACCGGGGAGCTGTTTTTT. Amino acid sequence: CASSTNLNTGELFF.